The next 27 T cell receptor beta chains were all read from a single sample in a study of T-cell memory formation after mild COVID-19. From the 5' RACE reads, TCRdb called clonotypes with MiXCR, one entry per CDR3 protein. The profile shows around 370,000 distinct CDR3 sequences, 21% of them singletons. The sample taken for sequencing was PBMCs or a T cell subset sorted from them (not recorded which). Receptors were obtained from an adult woman who had mild COVID-19 (a few samples of this study predate the infection). Cell type and time point are not known.

This clonotype was seen a handful of times. The chain is built from TRBV12-3 or TRBV12-4 and TRBJ1-3; D is uncertain. The V gene lost 2 bases and the J gene lost 2 bases, with 7 bases spanning the gap. This CDR3 has 14 residues. CDR3 loop: CASSLTGAGNTIYF. The CDR3 DNA follows: TGTGCCAGCAGTTTAACCGGGGCTGGAAACACCATATATTTT.

This clonotype has only a few counts. The chain combines TRBV4-3 with TRBJ2-7; TRBD1 is a possible D gene (7 bases). The length of the CDR3 is 16 residues. Germline V gene lookup returns CDR1 LGHNA and CDR2 YSLEER. Trimming removed 2 bases at V and 3 bases at J, with 17 bases between. The CDR3 DNA follows: TGCGCCAGCAGCCAATTAGGGGCGGGACAGTTCTACGAGCAGTACTTC. Translating gives CASSQLGAGQFYEQYF.

The chain uses TRBV20-1 and TRBJ2-1; D might be TRBD1 (6 bases). CDR3 size: 16 residues. Trimming shortened V by 1 base and J by 3 bases, and 16 bases separated the two germline ends. CDR1 DFQATT and CDR2 SNEGSKA come from the germline V gene (reference sequence). DNA of the CDR3: TGCAGTGCTAGAGTCCAGCAGGGGACCCTCTACAATGAGCAGTTCTTC. Protein: CSARVQQGTLYNEQFF.

This clonotype has only a few counts. The J gene is TRBJ2-7, the V gene TRBV19; D gene ambiguous. Trimming pared 6 bases from V and 0 bases from J, leaving 15 bases between. CDR3 length equals 15 residues. Germline loops: CDR1 LNHDA, CDR2 SQIVND (reference sequence). In DNA form, the CDR3 reads TGTGCCAGTAGCCCCGCCCCGAGGAGCTCCTACGAGCAGTACTTC. Its protein is CASSPAPRSSYEQYF.

V gene TRBV5-1 combines with J gene TRBJ1-1; the D is unclear. The CDR3 is made up of 15 amino acids. Germline CDR1 reads SGHRS; CDR2 reads YFSETQ. Deletions cut 4 bases from V and 1 base from J, with 14 bases between. The CDR3 DNA sequence: TGCGCCAGCAGCCTTGGAGGTCAGGCGAACACTGAAGCTTTCTTT. Encoded protein: CASSLGGQANTEAFF.

The sample holds a few counts of this clonotype. This sequence joins TRBV4-2 and TRBJ2-1; no definite D call. This CDR3 spans 17 amino acids. Germline V gene data show CDR1 as LGHNA and CDR2 as YNFKEQ. The germline V and J ends were trimmed by 1 base and 0 bases, with 13 bases remaining between them. The CDR3 loop reads CASSQADNRNSYNEQFF. DNA of the CDR3: TGTGCCAGCAGCCAAGCCGATAATCGGAACTCCTACAATGAGCAGTTCTTC.

The V call is TRBV20-1, the J call TRBJ2-7; 10 bases are a match to TRBD1. This CDR3 has 14 amino acids. Losses at the gene ends were 5 bases for V and 2 bases for J; bases not matched to a gene: 6. Germline CDR1 DFQATT, CDR2 SNEGSKA (reference sequence). CDR3 protein: CSADRGPSTYEQYF. The CDR3 nucleotides read TGCAGTGCTGACAGGGGGCCGAGTACCTACGAGCAGTACTTC.

This clonotype was seen a handful of times. V and J are TRBV6-2 or TRBV6-3 and TRBJ2-2, with 9 bases matching TRBD2. The CDR3 totals 18 residues. Germline V gives CDR1 MNHEY, CDR2 SVGEGT. The ends lost 2 bases at V and 5 bases at J; junction bases unmatched: 12. This CDR3 is CASSYSAGGQVWTGELFF. CDR3 in DNA: TGTGCCAGCAGTTACAGCGCGGGAGGGCAAGTGTGGACCGGGGAGCTGTTTTTT.

The V and J genes are TRBV7-2 and TRBJ1-4; D might be TRBD1 (6 bases). The germline gives CDR1 SGHTA, CDR2 FQGNSA. The length of the CDR3 is 15 residues. Trimming pared 3 bases from V and 8 bases from J, leaving 16 bases between. The CDR3 loop is CASSLTGGAKEKLFF. The CDR3 region has the DNA TGTGCCAGCAGCTTGACCGGGGGGGCAAAGGAAAAACTGTTTTTT.

The CDR3 is CASSLDLRASADTQYF. For the CDR3, the DNA is TGTGCCAGCAGCTTGGACTTGAGGGCAAGCGCAGATACGCAGTATTTT. V gene TRBV7-2 combines with J gene TRBJ2-3; D perhaps matches TRBD2 (5 bases). The CDR3 totals 16 residues. CDR1 SGHTA and CDR2 FQGNSA come from the germline V gene. V shed 3 bases and J shed 4 bases, with 17 bases lying between them.

This clonotype was observed a handful of times. This chain links TRBV4-2 with TRBJ2-1; TRBD2 is a possible D gene (6 bases). V dropped 1 base and J dropped 4 bases, with 20 bases sitting between them. The CDR3 is 18 residues long. The V gene's germline CDR1 is LGHNA and CDR2 YNFKEQ. CDR3 DNA: TGTGCCAGCAGCCAAGGGGGAGGAAGGGGAGGCATTTACAATGAGCAGTTCTTC. Its protein is CASSQGGGRGGIYNEQFF.

There are a few counts of this clonotype. J is TRBJ2-7 and V is TRBV16; the D is unclear. The CDR3 has 15 amino acids. CDR1 KGHSY and CDR2 FQNENV come from the germline V gene. Trimming removed 5 bases at V and 3 bases at J, with 17 bases between. The CDR3 bases are TGTGCCAGCAGCATCAACCTGGGATGGAACTACGAGCAGTACTTC. Its protein is CASSINLGWNYEQYF. Full variable domain (rest looked up from reference TRBV16 and TRBJ2-7): GEEVAQTPKHLVRGEGQKAKLYCAPIKGHSYVFWYQQVLKNEFKFLISFQNENVFDETGMPKERFSAKCLPNSPCSLEIQATKLEDSAVYFCASSINLGWNYEQYFGPGTRLTVT.

The genes are TRBV4-1 and TRBJ2-7; D is ambiguous. Germline values: CDR1 MGHRA, CDR2 YSYEKL. Trimming stripped 3 bases from V and 4 bases from J, with 13 bases between. The CDR3 contains 14 residues. The CDR3 coding sequence is TGCGCCAGCAGCCAGAAGGTTGAAGTATACGAGCAGTACTTC. Translation: CASSQKVEVYEQYF.

A word on this clonotype: The germline gene is not matched at one end of the junction; a read error may be the cause. The rearrangement links TRBV7-9 to TRBJ2-7, with 11 nucleotides matching TRBD1. The CDR3 has 15 residues. CDR1 is SEHNR and CDR2 is FQNEAQ in the germline V gene (reference sequence). CDR3 sequence: CASRSTGTGGYDQYF. The CDR3 DNA is TGTGCCAGCAGGTCAACCGGGACAGGGGGTTACGATCAGTACTTC.

This clonotype has a handful of counts. The rearrangement uses TRBV5-1 and TRBJ2-5; D remains ambiguous. Trimming pared 0 bases from V and 4 bases from J, leaving 10 bases between. Germline lookup yields CDR1 SGHRS and CDR2 YFSETQ. This CDR3 contains 14 residues. CDR3 loop: CASSLGREGETQYF. The CDR3 nucleotides are TGCGCCAGCAGCTTGGGTAGGGAAGGAGAGACCCAGTACTTC.

This clonotype turned up a few times. The CDR3 reads CASSNHGTDSYEQYF. Here the CDR3 DNA reads TGTGCCAGCAGTAACCACGGGACAGACTCCTACGAGCAGTACTTC. The chain recombines TRBV12-3 or TRBV12-4 with TRBJ2-7; 7 nucleotides align to TRBD1. V lost 5 bases, J lost 0 bases, and 7 bases stayed unmatched. CDR3 length: 15 amino acids.

The CDR3 here is CASSVAPGAGYGYTF. Here the CDR3 DNA reads TGTGCCAGCAGCGTAGCACCTGGGGCGGGCTATGGCTACACCTTC. The V and J genes are TRBV9 and TRBJ1-2; a weak D match, TRBD1 (5 bases). The germline gives CDR1 SGDLS, CDR2 YYNGEE. The CDR3 is made up of 15 amino acids. V was clipped by 0 bases and J by 4 bases, with 13 bases between them.

This clonotype has a handful of counts. The rearrangement uses TRBV5-4 and TRBJ2-1, with D maybe TRBD2 (5 bases). V gave up 3 bases and J gave up 3 bases, with 10 bases separating them. The germline gives CDR1 SGHNT, CDR2 YYREEE (reference sequence). The CDR3 has 14 amino acids. In nucleotides, the CDR3 is TGTGCCAGCAGCTCCCGTCGGGGCTACAATGAGCAGTTCTTC. As protein: CASSSRRGYNEQFF.

This chain joins TRBV19 and TRBJ2-1; TRBD2 matches at 8 bases. Germline lookup yields CDR1 LNHDA and CDR2 SQIVND (reference sequence). The CDR3 has 18 amino acids. Trimming at V came to 7 bases and at J to 0 bases, leaving 14 bases not matched to a gene. CDR3 amino acids: CASTSRAAGGLSYNEQFF. In nucleotides, the CDR3 is TGTGCCAGTACCTCCAGGGCCGCGGGGGGCCTCTCCTACAATGAGCAGTTCTTC.

The chain links TRBV5-1 to TRBJ2-1, with TRBD2 as a possible D gene (5 bases). This CDR3 spans 16 amino acids. CDR1 and CDR2 from the germline V gene are SGHRS and YFSETQ. V lost 4 bases to trimming and J lost 4 bases, with 18 bases between them. CDR3 nucleotide sequence: TGCGCCAGCAGCCGCCGTCCGGGATACCCGTACAATGAGCAGTTCTTC. This gives the protein CASSRRPGYPYNEQFF.

This CDR3 is CASSSWQLQETQYF. Written as DNA, the CDR3 is TGTGCCAGCAGCTCTTGGCAGTTACAAGAGACCCAGTACTTC. The chain combines TRBV6-2 or TRBV6-3 with TRBJ2-5; no clear D gene. The V and J ends lost 6 bases and 2 bases respectively, with 13 bases between them. Germline V gene data show CDR1 as MNHEY and CDR2 as SVGEGT. The CDR3 contains 14 residues.

This clonotype came up a few times. The J gene is TRBJ2-7, the V gene TRBV9; D unresolved. The CDR3 extends over 14 amino acids. V shed 3 bases and J shed 0 bases, with 10 bases lying between them. Per the germline V gene, CDR1 is SGDLS and CDR2 is YYNGEE. CDR3 sequence reads: CASSAGGYSYEQYF. CDR3 bases: TGTGCCAGCAGCGCCGGCGGTTACTCCTACGAGCAGTACTTC.

The V call is TRBV19, the J call TRBJ2-5; a possible D gene is TRBD2 (7 bases). V lost 9 bases and J 4 bases, leaving 21 bases between the germline ends. Looked up from germline, CDR1 is LNHDA and CDR2 is SQIVND (reference sequence). The CDR3 is made up of 15 amino acids. The CDR3 coding sequence is TGTGCCAGGAGTGGGCGGGGGCTAGGAGCAGAGACCCAGTACTTC. This translates into CARSGRGLGAETQYF.

This clonotype has ten or more counts. The V gene is TRBV7-2, the J gene TRBJ2-5; TRBD2 matches at 8 bases. This CDR3 region has 13 residues. Germline V gene sequence: CDR1 SGHTA, CDR2 FQGNSA. The ends lost 6 bases at V and 5 bases at J; junction bases unmatched: 5. DNA of the CDR3: TGTGCCAGCAGTCCGGGACTAGTGGAGACCCAGTACTTC. Its translation is CASSPGLVETQYF.

This clonotype was counted between two and nine times. The chain carries TRBV30 and TRBJ2-1; TRBD2 aligns across 13 bases. The CDR3 totals 13 residues. V lost 5 bases and J lost 12; bases outside the gene matches: 7. Germline values: CDR1 GTSNPN, CDR2 SVGIG (reference sequence). The CDR3 sequence is CAWGGLAGAGQFF. The CDR3 DNA follows: TGTGCCTGGGGCGGACTAGCGGGGGCCGGGCAGTTCTTC.

This clonotype was detected only a few times. The chain joins TRBV4-1 to TRBJ1-6; TRBD1 might be the D (5 bases). Germline-derived CDR1 and CDR2 are MGHRA and YSYEKL. V lost 8 bases and J lost 9, with 14 bases in between. This CDR3 comprises 13 residues. CDR3 DNA: TGCGCCAGCGCCGGGGCGCATGGTTCACCCCTCCACTTT. It is translated as CASAGAHGSPLHF.

In its sample, this clonotype was seen a few times. J is TRBJ2-4 and V is TRBV11-2, with D maybe TRBD1 (5 bases). This CDR3 is built from 13 residues. Germline CDR1 and CDR2: SGHAT and FQNNGV. V was pared by 1 base and J by 13 bases, with 14 bases between. The CDR3 spells CASSLASPGYQYF. CDR3 DNA sequence: TGTGCCAGCAGCTTAGCCTCCCCAGGGTACCAGTACTTC.